The present entry profiles one T cell receptor (beta chain) with its context. Antigen unknown. With 2 bases removed from V and 5 bases from J, the gap between germline ends came to 14 bases. The germline CDR1 and CDR2 sequences are SGHRS and YFSETQ. This CDR3 comprises 14 residues. The record originates from a study of cytomegalovirus exposure and HLA in healthy donors. The study, taken as a whole, reports: Excluded were some V segments that proved indistinguishable, including TRBV6-2 and TRBV6-3.

The PCR had 60 Vbeta and 13 Jbeta primers. Produced via immunoSEQ multiplex PCR; TCRdb's table is partial and in-frame only. Of about 150,000 clones listed, about 72% are singletons. Sequenced material: PBMCs. V usage is TRBV5-1 and J usage is TRBJ2-7; tentatively, D is TRBD2 (6 bases). The TCR was taken from a male donor in good health and CMV-seronegative. CDR3 DNA: TGCGCCAGCAGCTTCGGGGGAGCTTCAGACGAGCAGTACTTC. Protein product: CASSFGGASDEQYF.